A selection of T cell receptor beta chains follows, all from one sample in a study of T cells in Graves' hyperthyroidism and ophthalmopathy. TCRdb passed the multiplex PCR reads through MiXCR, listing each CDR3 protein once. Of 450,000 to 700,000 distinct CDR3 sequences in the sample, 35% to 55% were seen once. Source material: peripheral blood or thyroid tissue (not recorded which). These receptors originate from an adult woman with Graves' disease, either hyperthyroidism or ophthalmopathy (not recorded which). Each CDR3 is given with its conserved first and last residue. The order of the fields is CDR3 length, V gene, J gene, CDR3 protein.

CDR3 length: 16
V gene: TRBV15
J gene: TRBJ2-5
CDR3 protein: CATSRERAGDGETQYF

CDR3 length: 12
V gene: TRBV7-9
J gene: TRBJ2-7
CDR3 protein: CASDNLAGEQYF

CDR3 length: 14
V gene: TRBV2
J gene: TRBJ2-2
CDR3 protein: CASSEVLGTGELFF

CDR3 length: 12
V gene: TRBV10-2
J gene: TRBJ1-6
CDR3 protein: CASNSGDSPLHF

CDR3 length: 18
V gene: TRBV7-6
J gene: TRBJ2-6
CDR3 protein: CASSREATGGSGANVLTF

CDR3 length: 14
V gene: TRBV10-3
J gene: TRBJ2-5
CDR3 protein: CAISELAGRETQYF

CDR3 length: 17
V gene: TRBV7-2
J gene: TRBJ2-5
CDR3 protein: CASSQDPGGAVQETQYF

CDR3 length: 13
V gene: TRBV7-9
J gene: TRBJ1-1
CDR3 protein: CASSLNWDPEAFF

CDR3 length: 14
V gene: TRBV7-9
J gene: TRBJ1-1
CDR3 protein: CASSNRQGNTEAFF

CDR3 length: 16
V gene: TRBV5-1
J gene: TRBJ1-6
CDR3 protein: CASSPGDSGAVSPLHF

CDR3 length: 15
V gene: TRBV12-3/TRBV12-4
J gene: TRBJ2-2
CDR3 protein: CASSLWDRGTGELFF

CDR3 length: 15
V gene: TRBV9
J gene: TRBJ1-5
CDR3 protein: CASSQNGGEYQPQHF

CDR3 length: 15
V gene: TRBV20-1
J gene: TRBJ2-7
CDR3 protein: CSARAATGHAYEQYF

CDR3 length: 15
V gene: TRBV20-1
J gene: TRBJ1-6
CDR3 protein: CSARDHRGLGSPLHF

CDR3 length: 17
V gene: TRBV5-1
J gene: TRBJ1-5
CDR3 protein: CASSLGPVGGSNQPQHF

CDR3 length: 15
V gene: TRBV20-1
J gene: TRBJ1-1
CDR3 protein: CSARARGRMNTEAFF

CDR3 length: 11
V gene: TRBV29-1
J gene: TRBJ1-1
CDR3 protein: CSVEYGTEAFF

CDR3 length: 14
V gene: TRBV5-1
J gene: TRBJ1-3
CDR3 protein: CASSLDSQKNTIYF

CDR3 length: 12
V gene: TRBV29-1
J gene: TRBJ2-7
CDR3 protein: CSVEASGIEQYF

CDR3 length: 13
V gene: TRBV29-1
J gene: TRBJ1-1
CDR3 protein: CSVGQGVNTEAFF

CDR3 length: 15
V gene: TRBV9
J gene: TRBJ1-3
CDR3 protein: CASSEGPRTGNTIYF

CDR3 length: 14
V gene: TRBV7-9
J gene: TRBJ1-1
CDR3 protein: CASSLTTRSTEAFF

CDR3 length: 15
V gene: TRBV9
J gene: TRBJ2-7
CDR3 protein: CASSPMVVSSYEQYF

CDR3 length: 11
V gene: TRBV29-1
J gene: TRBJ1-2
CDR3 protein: CSVQEVYGYTF

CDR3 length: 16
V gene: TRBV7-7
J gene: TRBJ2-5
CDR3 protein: CASSLIPAGDWETQYF

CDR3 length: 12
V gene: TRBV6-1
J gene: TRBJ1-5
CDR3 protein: CASSHRYQPQHF

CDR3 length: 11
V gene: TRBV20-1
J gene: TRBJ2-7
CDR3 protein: CSAREGYEQYF

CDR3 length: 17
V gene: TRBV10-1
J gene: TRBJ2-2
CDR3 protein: CASSGSSGTVKTGELFF

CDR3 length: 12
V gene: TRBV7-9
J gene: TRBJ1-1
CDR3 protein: CASSRRNTEAFF

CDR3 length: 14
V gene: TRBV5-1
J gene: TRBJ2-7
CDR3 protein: CASSLVDGDYEQYF

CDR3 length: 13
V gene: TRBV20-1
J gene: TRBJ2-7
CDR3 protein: CSARPGHRQKQYF

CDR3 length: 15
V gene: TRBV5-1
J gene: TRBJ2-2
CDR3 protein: CASSKEASGTGEPFF

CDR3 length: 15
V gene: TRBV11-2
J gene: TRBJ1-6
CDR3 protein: CASSKGDSRVSPLHF

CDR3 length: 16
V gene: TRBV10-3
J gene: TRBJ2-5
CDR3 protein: CAISESRARNQETQYF

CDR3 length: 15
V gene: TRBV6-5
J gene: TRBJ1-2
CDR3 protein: CASRLRDSPNYGYTF

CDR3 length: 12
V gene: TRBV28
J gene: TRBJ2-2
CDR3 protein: CASSSRPGELFF

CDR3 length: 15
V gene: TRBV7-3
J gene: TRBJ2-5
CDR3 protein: CASSLLGPGQETQYF

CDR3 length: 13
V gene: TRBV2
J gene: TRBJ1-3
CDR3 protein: CATNREFGNTIYF

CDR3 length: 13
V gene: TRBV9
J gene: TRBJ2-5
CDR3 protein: CASSAGTAETQYF

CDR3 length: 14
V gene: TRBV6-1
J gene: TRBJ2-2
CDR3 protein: CASTQTGKNGELFF

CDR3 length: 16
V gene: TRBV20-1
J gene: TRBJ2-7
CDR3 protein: CSARGLAGGYSYEQYF

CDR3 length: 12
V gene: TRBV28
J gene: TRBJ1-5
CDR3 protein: CASSLLRQPQHF

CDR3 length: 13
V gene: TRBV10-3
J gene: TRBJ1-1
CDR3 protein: CAISEARGTEAFF

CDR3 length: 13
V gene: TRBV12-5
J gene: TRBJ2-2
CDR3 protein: CASGPGNTGELFF

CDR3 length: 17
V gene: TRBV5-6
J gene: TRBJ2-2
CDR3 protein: CASRWDREHGYTGELFF

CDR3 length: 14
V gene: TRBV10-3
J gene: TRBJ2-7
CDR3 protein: CAISGGLAGFEQYF

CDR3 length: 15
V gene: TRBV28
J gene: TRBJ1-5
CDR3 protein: CASSWEGQGNQPQHF

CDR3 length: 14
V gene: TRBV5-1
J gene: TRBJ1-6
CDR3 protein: CASSPGTGDSPLHF

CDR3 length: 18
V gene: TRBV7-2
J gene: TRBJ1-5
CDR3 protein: CASSIMSRGKSNNQPQHF

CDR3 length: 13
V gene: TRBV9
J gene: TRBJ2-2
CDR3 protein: CASSTGSAGELFF

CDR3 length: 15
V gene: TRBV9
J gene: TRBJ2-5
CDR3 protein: CASSGPGQGRETQYF

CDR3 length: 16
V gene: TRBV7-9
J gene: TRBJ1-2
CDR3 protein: CASSPGQGRSDYGYTF

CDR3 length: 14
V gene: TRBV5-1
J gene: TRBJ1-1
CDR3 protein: CASSSESWSTEAFF

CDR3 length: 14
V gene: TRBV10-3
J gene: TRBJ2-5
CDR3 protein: CATIGGWDQETQYF

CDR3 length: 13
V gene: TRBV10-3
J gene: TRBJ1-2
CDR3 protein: CAISVSGDYGYTF

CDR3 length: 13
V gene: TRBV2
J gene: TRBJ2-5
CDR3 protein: CASSVRVQETQYF

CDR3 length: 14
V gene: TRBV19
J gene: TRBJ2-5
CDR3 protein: CASSPGGGAETQYF

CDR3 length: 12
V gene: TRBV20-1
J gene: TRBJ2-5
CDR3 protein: CSAETRGETQYF

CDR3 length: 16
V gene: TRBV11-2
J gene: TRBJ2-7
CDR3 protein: CASSPPSGTPSYEQYF

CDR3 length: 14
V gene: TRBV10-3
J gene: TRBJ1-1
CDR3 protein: CAIRDRARGTEAFF